This TCR beta chain stems from a study of T cell clonotyping in hematopoietic cell transplantation. Time point indicated: recipient sample about 28 days before transplant, after cytoreduction. Trimming took off 5 bases at V and 8 bases at J, with 16 bases between the two ends. Germline-derived CDR1 and CDR2 are SGHRS and YFSETQ. This CDR3 is 13 amino acids long. The repertoire was sequenced with immunoSEQ multiplex PCR; TCRdb's copy has only in-frame clones and lacks some. The sample includes about 49,000 clones, approximately 84% of them seen just once. V is TRBV5-1 and J is TRBJ1-2; weak D call: TRBD1 (6 bases). The sequence was collected from a man aged 55 to 69 with biphenotypic leukemia. Some clones in this sample may be carry-over from other donors' samples. This specimen consisted of peripheral blood mononuclear cells, obtained before stem cell transplant. The chain's CDR3 is CASRLDSRGGYTF. The CDR3 bases are TGCGCCAGCAGACTGGACAGCCGAGGAGGCTACACCTTC.